The rows below give T cell receptor beta chains drawn from one sample of a study of blood T cell repertoires in COVID-19. Sequenced by immunoSEQ multiplex PCR; TCRdb stores in-frame clones only, minus some. Of 200,000 to 300,000 clones in the sample, 86% are singletons; the top ten hold under 2%. The sequencing sample was made of peripheral blood. The origin of the receptors is a man aged 25-45 years with active or convalescent COVID-19. CDR3s include the opening cysteine and the closing phenylalanine or tryptophan. A D gene is named only where the DNA matches it firmly. The listing skips clone size in some rows; elsewhere it reads once, few, many or a size class.

TRBJ2-7 TRBV29-1 TRBD1 NA CSVRLDRGREQYF TGCAGCGTTCGCTTGGACAGGGGGCGCGAGCAGTACTTC
TRBJ1-2 TRBV5-4 NA NA CASSGAGDVGGYTF TGTGCCAGCAGCGGGGCAGGGGACGTTGGCGGCTACACCTTC
TRBJ2-1 TRBV7-2 TRBD2 few CASSLRSGGASSYNEQFF TGTGCCAGCAGCTTACGGTCGGGGGGGGCGAGCTCCTACAATGAGCAGTTCTTC
TRBJ1-3 TRBV6-5 NA NA CASSLVSGNTIYF TGTGCCAGCAGTTTAGTTTCTGGAAACACCATATATTTT
TRBJ2-3 TRBV3-1/TRBV3-2 TRBD2 NA CASRGLAGETHSTDTQYF TGTGCCAGCAGGGGCCTAGCGGGGGAAACACACAGCACAGATACGCAGTATTTT
TRBJ2-6 TRBV11-2 NA NA CASYGDSPSGANVLTF TGTGCCAGCTATGGAGATTCTCCCTCTGGGGCCAACGTCCTGACTTTC
TRBJ1-6 TRBV18 TRBD1 NA CASSPLAGTGFSRQNSPLHF TGTGCCAGCTCACCTCTCGCCGGGACAGGATTTTCAAGACAGAATTCACCCCTCCACTTT
TRBJ1-1 TRBV7-8 NA NA CASSLAGGEAAFF TGTGCCAGCAGCTTAGCGGGCGGGGAGGCAGCTTTCTTT
TRBJ2-2 TRBV9 NA NA CASSSISGELFF TGTGCCAGCAGCTCTATTTCCGGGGAGCTGTTTTTT
TRBJ1-1 TRBV5-1 TRBD1 few CASSLGGTGVFLSRYTEAFF TGCGCCAGCAGCTTGGGTGGGACAGGGGTTTTCTTGTCGCGGTACACTGAAGCTTTCTTT
TRBJ1-4 TRBV7-9 NA NA CASSLGADEKLFF TGTGCCAGCAGCCTAGGGGCCGATGAAAAACTGTTTTTT
TRBJ2-3 TRBV4-3 NA NA CASSQDEASSSTDTQYF TGCGCCAGCAGCCAAGATGAAGCCTCCTCTAGCACAGATACGCAGTATTTT
TRBJ2-3 TRBV3-1/TRBV3-2 NA once CASSQAQGYTDTQYF TGTGCCAGCAGCCAAGCTCAGGGATACACAGATACGCAGTATTTT
TRBJ1-1 TRBV7-8 NA NA CASSPTVVRAFF TGTGCCAGCAGCCCAACTGTCGTAAGAGCTTTCTTT
TRBJ2-3 TRBV30 NA NA CAYPAGASTDTQYF TGTGCCTACCCAGCAGGGGCGAGCACAGATACGCAGTATTTT
TRBJ1-4 TRBV7-9 NA NA CASSFGGGLEKLFF TGTGCCAGCAGCTTTGGTGGGGGGTTGGAAAAACTGTTTTTT
TRBJ2-1 TRBV7-2 NA NA CASSFPVPSYNEQFF TGTGCCAGCAGCTTTCCAGTGCCATCCTACAATGAGCAGTTCTTC
TRBJ1-5 TRBV5-6 NA NA CASSLRGNSNQPQHF TGTGCCAGCAGCTTGAGGGGGAATAGCAATCAGCCCCAGCATTTT
TRBJ1-2 TRBV18 TRBD1 NA CASSPLGQGGDYGYTF TGTGCCAGCTCACCCTTAGGACAGGGCGGGGACTATGGCTACACCTTC
TRBJ2-1 TRBV6-5 NA NA CASRRGNNEQFF TGTGCCAGCAGGCGGGGTAACAATGAGCAGTTCTTC
TRBJ1-2 TRBV12-3/TRBV12-4 TRBD1 NA CASRRTGVGGYTF TGTGCCAGCAGACGTACAGGGGTCGGTGGCTACACCTTC
TRBJ1-2 TRBV9 NA NA CASSVAMFNYGYTF TGTGCCAGCAGCGTAGCTATGTTCAACTATGGCTACACCTTC
TRBJ2-7 TRBV5-5 NA once CASSLAVQGLEQYF TGTGCCAGCAGCTTGGCCGTGCAGGGGCTTGAGCAGTACTTC
TRBJ1-6 TRBV7-9 NA NA CASSRVRDSPLHF TGTGCCAGCAGTCGTGTTCGCGATTCACCCCTCCACTTT
TRBJ1-4 TRBV4-1 NA NA CASSQAQGPVGEKLFF TGCGCCAGCAGCCAAGCGCAGGGCCCCGTGGGTGAAAAACTGTTTTTT
TRBJ1-2 TRBV19 NA NA CASIQTRDILYGYTF TGTGCCAGTATCCAGACCAGGGACATCCTCTATGGCTACACCTTC
TRBJ2-3 TRBV15 NA once CATSSDLSNTQYF TGTGCCACCAGCTCTGACTTATCCAATACGCAGTATTTT
TRBJ2-7 TRBV10-2 TRBD1 NA CASSDLGTGAYEQYF TGCGCCAGCAGTGATCTGGGGACAGGGGCCTACGAGCAGTACTTC
TRBJ1-3 TRBV30 NA NA CGGRQNSGNTIYF TGTGGGGGTCGACAGAACTCTGGAAACACCATATATTTT
TRBJ2-2 TRBV19 TRBD2 NA CASSMSAGGLFDTGELFF TGTGCCAGTAGTATGTCAGCGGGGGGGTTATTCGACACCGGGGAGCTGTTTTTT
TRBJ1-5 TRBV6-5 TRBD1 NA CASRGTGMLEPQHF TGTGCCAGCCGAGGGACAGGCATGTTGGAGCCCCAGCATTTT
TRBJ1-1 TRBV6-5 TRBD1 NA CASSSPGQLNTEAFF TGTGCCAGCAGTTCCCCGGGACAGTTGAACACTGAAGCTTTCTTT
TRBJ1-5 TRBV6-2/TRBV6-3 TRBD1 NA CASSIQGSPYQPQHF TGTGCCAGCAGTATACAGGGGTCTCCTTATCAGCCCCAGCATTTT
TRBJ2-3 TRBV27 NA NA CASSLSGIKKSTDTQYF TGTGCCAGCAGTTTGAGCGGTATAAAGAAAAGCACAGATACGCAGTATTTT
TRBJ1-2 TRBV3-1/TRBV3-2 TRBD1 NA CASSQADRENGYTF TGTGCCAGCAGCCAAGCGGACAGGGAAAATGGCTACACCTTC
TRBJ2-2 TRBV5-5 NA NA CASSFRGTGELFF TGTGCCAGCAGCTTCAGGGGCACCGGGGAGCTGTTTTTT
TRBJ1-2 TRBV9 TRBD1 NA CASSVAGDSYGYTF TGTGCCAGCAGCGTAGCAGGGGACAGCTATGGCTACACCTTC
TRBJ1-5 TRBV5-8 NA NA CASSFSLGMPQHF TGTGCCAGCAGCTTTTCCCTCGGGATGCCCCAGCATTTT
TRBJ2-7 TRBV4-2 TRBD2 NA CASSQVGGGIYEQYF TGTGCCAGCAGCCAAGTCGGGGGGGGAATCTACGAGCAGTACTTC
TRBJ2-7 TRBV18 TRBD1 once CASSPPGTGRYEQYF TGTGCCAGCTCACCACCGGGGACAGGGAGATACGAGCAGTACTTC
TRBJ1-1 TRBV5-6 NA NA CASSPLGSRNTEAFF TGTGCCAGCAGCCCTCTCGGGTCCAGGAACACTGAAGCTTTCTTT
TRBJ1-3 TRBV9 TRBD1 NA CASSAGPRGLFRNTIYF TGTGCCAGCAGCGCGGGGCCGAGGGGGCTCTTCCGAAACACCATATATTTT
TRBJ1-1 TRBV27 NA NA CASSWRLNTEAFF TGTGCCAGCAGTTGGAGGTTAAACACTGAAGCTTTCTTT
TRBJ1-2 TRBV19 TRBD1 NA CASSTLQGAAYGYTF TGTGCCAGTAGTACTTTACAGGGGGCCGCCTATGGCTACACCTTC
TRBJ1-2 TRBV21-1 NA once CASSKFSGLGGYTF TGTGCCAGCAGCAAATTCTCAGGACTGGGCGGCTACACCTTC